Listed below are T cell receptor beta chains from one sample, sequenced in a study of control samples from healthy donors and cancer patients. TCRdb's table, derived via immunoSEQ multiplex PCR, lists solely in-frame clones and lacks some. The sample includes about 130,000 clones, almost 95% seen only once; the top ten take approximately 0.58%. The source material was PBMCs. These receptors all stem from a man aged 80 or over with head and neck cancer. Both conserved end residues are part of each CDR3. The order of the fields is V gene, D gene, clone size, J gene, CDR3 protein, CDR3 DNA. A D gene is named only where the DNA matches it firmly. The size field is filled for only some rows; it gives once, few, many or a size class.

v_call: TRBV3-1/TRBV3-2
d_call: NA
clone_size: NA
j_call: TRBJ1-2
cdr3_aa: CATQPSGTAFNYGYTF
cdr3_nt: TGTGCCACCCAACCGAGCGGGACTGCCTTTAACTATGGCTACACCTTC

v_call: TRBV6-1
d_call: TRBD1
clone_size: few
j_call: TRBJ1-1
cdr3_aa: CASSDRDRVAAFF
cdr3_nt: TGTGCCAGCAGTGACCGGGACAGGGTTGCAGCTTTCTTT

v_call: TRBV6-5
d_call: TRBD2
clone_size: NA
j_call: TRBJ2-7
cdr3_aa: CASSPRLAVSYEQYF
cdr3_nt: TGTGCCAGCAGCCCAAGACTAGCGGTCTCCTACGAGCAGTACTTC

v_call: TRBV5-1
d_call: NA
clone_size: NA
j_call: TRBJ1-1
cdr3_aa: CASSLGPLGETEAFF
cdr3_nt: TGCGCCAGCAGCTTGGGGCCCCTAGGGGAAACTGAAGCTTTCTTT

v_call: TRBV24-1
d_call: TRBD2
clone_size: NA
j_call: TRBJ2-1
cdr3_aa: CATSDPRAGGIDEQFF
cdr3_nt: TGTGCCACCAGTGACCCCAGAGCGGGAGGCATCGATGAGCAGTTCTTC

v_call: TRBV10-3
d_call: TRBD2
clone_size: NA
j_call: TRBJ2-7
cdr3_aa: CAIGTSSYYEQYF
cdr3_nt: TGTGCCATCGGGACTAGCTCTTATTACGAGCAGTACTTC

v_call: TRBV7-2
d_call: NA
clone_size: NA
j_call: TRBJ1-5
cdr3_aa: CASNLLRDNHQPQHF
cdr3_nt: TGTGCCAGCAACTTACTCCGGGACAACCATCAGCCCCAGCATTTT

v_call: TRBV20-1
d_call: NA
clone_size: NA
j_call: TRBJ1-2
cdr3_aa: CSARLGSGYTF
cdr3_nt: TGCAGTGCTAGATTAGGGTCTGGCTACACCTTC

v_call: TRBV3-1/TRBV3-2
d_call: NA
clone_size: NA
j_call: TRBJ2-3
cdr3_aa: CASSQRATSTDTQYF
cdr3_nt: TGTGCCAGCAGCCAACGGGCAACTAGCACAGATACGCAGTATTTT

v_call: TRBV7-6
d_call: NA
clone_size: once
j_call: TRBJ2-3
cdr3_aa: CASSWGWRFSTDTQYF
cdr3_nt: TGTGCCAGCAGTTGGGGGTGGCGGTTTAGCACAGATACGCAGTATTTT

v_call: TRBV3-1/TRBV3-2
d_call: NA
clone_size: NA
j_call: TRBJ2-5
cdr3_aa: CASSQRYQYF
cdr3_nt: TGTGCCAGCAGCCAAAGATACCAGTACTTC

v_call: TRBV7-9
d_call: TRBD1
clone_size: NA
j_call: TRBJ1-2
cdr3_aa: CASSSTEGADGYTF
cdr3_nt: TGTGCCAGCAGCTCTACGGAGGGGGCGGATGGCTACACCTTC

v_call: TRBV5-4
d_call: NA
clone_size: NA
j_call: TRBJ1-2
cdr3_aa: CASSLAGVGGYTF
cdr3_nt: TGTGCCAGCAGCTTGGCAGGGGTGGGTGGCTACACCTTC

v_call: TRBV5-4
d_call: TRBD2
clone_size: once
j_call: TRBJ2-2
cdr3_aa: CASSLRGLAGTGELFF
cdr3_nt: TGTGCCAGCAGCTTAAGGGGCCTAGCGGGAACCGGGGAGCTGTTTTTT